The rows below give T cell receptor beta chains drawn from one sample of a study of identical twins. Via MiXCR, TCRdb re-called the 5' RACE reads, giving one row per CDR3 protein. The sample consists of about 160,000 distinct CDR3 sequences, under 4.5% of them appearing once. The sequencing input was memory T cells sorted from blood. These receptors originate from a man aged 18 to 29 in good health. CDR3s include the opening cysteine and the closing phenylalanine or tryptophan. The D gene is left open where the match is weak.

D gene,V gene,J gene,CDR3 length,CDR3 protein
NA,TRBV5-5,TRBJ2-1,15,CASSVSGTRSNEQFF
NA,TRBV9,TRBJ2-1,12,CASSVVGTEQFF
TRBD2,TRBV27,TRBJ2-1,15,CASSLSTSGSNEQFF
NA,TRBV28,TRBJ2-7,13,CASSLADPYEQYF
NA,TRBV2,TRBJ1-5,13,CASTLSSNQPQHF
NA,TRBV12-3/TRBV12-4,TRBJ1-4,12,CASSPGSRGITF
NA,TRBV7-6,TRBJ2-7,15,CASSRGGDLFYEQYF
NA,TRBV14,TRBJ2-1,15,CASSYRVGASGEQFF
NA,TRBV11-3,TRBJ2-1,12,CASSLDENEQFF
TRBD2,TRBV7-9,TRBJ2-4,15,CASRGLAGAKNIQYF
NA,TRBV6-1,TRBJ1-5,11,CASRDSSAQHF
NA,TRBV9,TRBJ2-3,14,CASSPRTSTDTQYF
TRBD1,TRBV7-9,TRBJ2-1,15,CASRPDRGSYNEQFF
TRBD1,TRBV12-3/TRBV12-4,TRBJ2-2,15,CASSFGDRGTGELFF
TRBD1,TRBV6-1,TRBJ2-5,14,CASMRGTGGETQYF
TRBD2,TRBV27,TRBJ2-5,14,CASSRAGERETQYF
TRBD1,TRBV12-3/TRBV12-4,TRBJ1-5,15,CASRATGGLNQPQHF
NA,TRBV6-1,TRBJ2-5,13,CASTPPGRETQYF
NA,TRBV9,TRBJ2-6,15,CASSAGYSGANVLTF
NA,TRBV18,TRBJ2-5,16,CASSRLTGTIRETQYF
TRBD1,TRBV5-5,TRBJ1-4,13,CASNRGPNEKLFF
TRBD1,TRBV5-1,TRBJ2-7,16,CASSFLDRDPLYEQYF
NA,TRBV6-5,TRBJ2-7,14,CASSYSQSLYEQYF